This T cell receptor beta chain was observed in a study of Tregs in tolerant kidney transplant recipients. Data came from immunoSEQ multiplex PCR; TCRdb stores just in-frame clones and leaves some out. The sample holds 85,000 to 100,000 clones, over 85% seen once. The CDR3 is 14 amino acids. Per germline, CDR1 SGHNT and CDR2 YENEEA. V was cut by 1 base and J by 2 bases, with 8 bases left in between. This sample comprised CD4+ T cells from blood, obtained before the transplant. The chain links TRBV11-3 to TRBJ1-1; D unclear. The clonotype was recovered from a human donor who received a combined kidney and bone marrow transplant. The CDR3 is CASSLGGFNTEAFF. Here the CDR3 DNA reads TGTGCCAGCAGCTTAGGAGGATTCAACACTGAAGCTTTCTTT.